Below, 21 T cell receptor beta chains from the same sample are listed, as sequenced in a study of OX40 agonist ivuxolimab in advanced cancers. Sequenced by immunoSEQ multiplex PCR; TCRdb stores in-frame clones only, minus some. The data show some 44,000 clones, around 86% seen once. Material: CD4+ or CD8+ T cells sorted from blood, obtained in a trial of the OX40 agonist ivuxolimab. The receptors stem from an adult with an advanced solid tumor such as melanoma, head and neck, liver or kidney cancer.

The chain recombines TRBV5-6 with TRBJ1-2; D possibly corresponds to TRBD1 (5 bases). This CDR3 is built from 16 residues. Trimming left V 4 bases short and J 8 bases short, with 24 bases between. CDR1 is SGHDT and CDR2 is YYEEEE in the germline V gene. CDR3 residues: CASSLVGAATAGGYTF. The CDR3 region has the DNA TGTGCCAGCAGCCTGGTTGGGGCCGCGACCGCCGGGGGCTACACCTTC.

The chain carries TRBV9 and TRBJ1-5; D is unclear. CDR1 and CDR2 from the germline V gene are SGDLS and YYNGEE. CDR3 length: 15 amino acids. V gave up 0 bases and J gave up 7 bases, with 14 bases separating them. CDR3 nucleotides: TGTGCCAGCAGCGTAGGAATAGGGTATCGACAGCCCCAGCATTTT. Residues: CASSVGIGYRQPQHF.

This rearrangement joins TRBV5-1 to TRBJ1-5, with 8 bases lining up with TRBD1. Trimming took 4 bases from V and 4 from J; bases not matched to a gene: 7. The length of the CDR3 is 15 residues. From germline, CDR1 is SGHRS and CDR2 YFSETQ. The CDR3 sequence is CASSPEGQDNQPQHF. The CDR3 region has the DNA TGCGCCAGCAGCCCGGAGGGACAGGATAATCAGCCCCAGCATTTT. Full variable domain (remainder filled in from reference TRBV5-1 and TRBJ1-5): KAGVTQTPRYLIKTRGQQVTLSCSPISGHRSVSWYQQTPGQGLQFLFEYFSETQRNKGNFPGRFSGRQFSNSRSEMNVSTLELGDSALYLCASSPEGQDNQPQHFGDGTRLSIL.

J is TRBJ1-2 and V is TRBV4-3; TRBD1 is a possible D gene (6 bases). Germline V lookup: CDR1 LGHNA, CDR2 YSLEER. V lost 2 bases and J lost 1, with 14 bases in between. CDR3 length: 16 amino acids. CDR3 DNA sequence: TGCGCCAGCAGCCAACACCGGGACACCAATAACTATGGCTACACCTTC. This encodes CASSQHRDTNNYGYTF.

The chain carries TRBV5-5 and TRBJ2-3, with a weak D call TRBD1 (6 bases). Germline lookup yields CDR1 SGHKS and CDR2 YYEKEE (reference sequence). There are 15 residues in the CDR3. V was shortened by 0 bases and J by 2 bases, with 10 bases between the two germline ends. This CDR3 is CASSLGTGYTDTQYF. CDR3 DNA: TGTGCCAGCAGCTTGGGTACAGGGTACACAGATACGCAGTATTTT.

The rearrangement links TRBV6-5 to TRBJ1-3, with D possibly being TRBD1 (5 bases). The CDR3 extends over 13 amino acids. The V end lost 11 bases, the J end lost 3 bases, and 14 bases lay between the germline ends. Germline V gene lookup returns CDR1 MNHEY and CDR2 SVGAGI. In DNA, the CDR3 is TGTGCCTCTAGTAGGGGTCTTGGAAACACCATATATTTT. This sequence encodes CASSRGLGNTIYF.

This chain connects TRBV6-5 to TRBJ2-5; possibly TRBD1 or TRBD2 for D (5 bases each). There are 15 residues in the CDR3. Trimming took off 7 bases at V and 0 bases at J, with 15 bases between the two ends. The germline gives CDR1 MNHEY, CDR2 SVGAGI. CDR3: CASTWMSGHQETQYF. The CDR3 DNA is TGTGCCAGCACTTGGATGTCGGGGCACCAAGAGACCCAGTACTTC.

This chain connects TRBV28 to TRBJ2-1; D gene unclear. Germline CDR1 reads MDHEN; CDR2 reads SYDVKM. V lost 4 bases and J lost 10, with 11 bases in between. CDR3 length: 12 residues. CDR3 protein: CASSSSTLEQFF. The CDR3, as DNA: TGTGCCAGCAGTTCCTCAACCTTAGAGCAGTTCTTC. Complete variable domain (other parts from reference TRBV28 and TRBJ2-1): DVKVTQSSRYLVKRTGEKVFLECVQDMDHENMFWYRQDPGLGLRLIYFSYDVKMKEKGDIPEGYSVSREKKERFSLILESASTNQTSMYLCASSSSTLEQFFGPGTRLTVL.

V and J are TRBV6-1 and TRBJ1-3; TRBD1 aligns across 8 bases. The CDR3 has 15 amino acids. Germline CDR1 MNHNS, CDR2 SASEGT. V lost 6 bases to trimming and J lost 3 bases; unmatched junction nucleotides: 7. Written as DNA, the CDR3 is TGTGCCAGCAGACCAGACAGGGGAAGTGGAAACACCATATATTTT. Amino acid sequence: CASRPDRGSGNTIYF.

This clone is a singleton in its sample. CDR3 sequence reads: CASSSGGQISYEQYF. CDR3 DNA sequence: TGTGCCAGCAGCAGCGGGGGACAGATATCCTACGAGCAGTACTTC. The J gene is TRBJ2-7, the V gene TRBV28; D is perhaps TRBD2 (8 bases). Trimming removed 6 bases at V and 1 base at J, with 16 bases between. CDR1 is MDHEN and CDR2 is SYDVKM in the germline V gene. The CDR3 has 15 residues.

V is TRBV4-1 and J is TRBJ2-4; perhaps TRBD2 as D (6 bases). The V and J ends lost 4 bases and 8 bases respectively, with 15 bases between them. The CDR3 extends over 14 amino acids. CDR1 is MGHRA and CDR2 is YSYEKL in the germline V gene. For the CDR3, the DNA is TGCGCCAGCAGCCCTAGCGAAGGGGAGGACATTCAGTACTTC. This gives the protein CASSPSEGEDIQYF.

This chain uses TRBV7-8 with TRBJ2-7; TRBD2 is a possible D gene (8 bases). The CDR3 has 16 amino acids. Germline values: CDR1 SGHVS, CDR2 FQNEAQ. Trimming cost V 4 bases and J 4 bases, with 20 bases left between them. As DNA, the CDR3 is TGTGCCAGCAGCTCCGGGACAGCGGGGGTGCTTTACGAGCAGTACTTC. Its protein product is CASSSGTAGVLYEQYF.

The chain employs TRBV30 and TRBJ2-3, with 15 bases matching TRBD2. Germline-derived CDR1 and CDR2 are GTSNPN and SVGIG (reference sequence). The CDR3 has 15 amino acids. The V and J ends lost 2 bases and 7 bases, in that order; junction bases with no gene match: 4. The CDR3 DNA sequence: TGTGCCTGGAGTCCTGGGACTAGCGGGGGGAATACGCAGTATTTT. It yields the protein CAWSPGTSGGNTQYF.

In DNA form, the CDR3 reads TGTGCCAGCAGCCCAAGGTCCCAGCGTTATGGCTACACCTTC. Amino acid sequence: CASSPRSQRYGYTF. V usage is TRBV7-9 and J usage is TRBJ1-2; no firm D call. Looked up from germline, CDR1 is SEHNR and CDR2 is FQNEAQ (reference sequence). V lost 5 bases and J 5 bases, leaving 15 bases between the germline ends. The CDR3 totals 14 residues.

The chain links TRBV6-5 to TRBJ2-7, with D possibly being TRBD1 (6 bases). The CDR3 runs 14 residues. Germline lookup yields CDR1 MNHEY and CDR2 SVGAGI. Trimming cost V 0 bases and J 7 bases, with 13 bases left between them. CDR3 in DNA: TGTGCCAGCAGTTACTCTGGAGGTCAGGGGGAGCAGTACTTC. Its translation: CASSYSGGQGEQYF.

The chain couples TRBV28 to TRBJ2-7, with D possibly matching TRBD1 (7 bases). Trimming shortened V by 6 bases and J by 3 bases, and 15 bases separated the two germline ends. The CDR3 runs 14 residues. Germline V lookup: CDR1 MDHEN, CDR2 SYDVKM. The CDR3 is CASRAGTDRYEQYF. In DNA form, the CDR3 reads TGTGCCAGCAGGGCGGGGACAGACCGCTACGAGCAGTACTTC. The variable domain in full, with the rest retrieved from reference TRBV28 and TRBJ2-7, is DVKVTQSSRYLVKRTGEKVFLECVQDMDHENMFWYRQDPGLGLRLIYFSYDVKMKEKGDIPEGYSVSREKKERFSLILESASTNQTSMYLCASRAGTDRYEQYFGPGTRLTVT.

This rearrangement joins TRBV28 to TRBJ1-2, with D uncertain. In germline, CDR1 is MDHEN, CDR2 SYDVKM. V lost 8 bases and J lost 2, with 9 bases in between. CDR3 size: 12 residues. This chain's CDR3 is CASEQLNYGYTF. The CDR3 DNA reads TGTGCCAGCGAACAACTAAACTATGGCTACACCTTC.

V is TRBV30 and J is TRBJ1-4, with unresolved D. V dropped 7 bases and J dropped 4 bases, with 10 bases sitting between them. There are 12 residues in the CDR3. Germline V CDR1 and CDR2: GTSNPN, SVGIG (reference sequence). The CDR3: CASRESNEKLFF. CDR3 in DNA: TGTGCCTCGCGGGAAAGTAATGAAAAACTGTTTTTT.

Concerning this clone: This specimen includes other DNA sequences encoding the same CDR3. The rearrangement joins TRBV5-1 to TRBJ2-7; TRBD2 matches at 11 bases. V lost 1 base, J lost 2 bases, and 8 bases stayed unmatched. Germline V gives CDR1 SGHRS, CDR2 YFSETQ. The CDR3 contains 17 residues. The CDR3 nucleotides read TGCGCCAGCAGCTTGTACCCGACTAGCGGGAAGACCTACGAGCAGTACTTC. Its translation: CASSLYPTSGKTYEQYF. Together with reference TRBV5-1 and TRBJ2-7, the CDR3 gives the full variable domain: KAGVTQTPRYLIKTRGQQVTLSCSPISGHRSVSWYQQTPGQGLQFLFEYFSETQRNKGNFPGRFSGRQFSNSRSEMNVSTLELGDSALYLCASSLYPTSGKTYEQYFGPGTRLTVT.

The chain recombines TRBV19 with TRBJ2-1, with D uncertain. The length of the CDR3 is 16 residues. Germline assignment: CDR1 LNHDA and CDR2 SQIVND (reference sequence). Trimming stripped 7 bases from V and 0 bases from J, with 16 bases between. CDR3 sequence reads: CASTDTARYSYNEQFF. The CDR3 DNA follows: TGTGCCAGTACCGATACCGCTCGGTACTCCTACAATGAGCAGTTCTTC.

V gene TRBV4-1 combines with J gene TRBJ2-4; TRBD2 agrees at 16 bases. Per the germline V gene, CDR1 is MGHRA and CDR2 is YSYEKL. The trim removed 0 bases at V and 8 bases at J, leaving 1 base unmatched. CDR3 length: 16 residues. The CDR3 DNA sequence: TGCGCCAGCAGCCAAGAAGGGACTAGCGGGAGGGACATTCAGTACTTC. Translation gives CASSQEGTSGRDIQYF.